A single sample gave rise to the 4 T cell receptor beta chains below, sequenced in a study of identical twins. MiXCR, run by TCRdb on the 5' RACE reads, gives a single entry per CDR3 protein. The repertoire has some 500,000 distinct CDR3 sequences, 14% of them found once; the top ten carry about 0.52%. These same data were also listed under a study on yellow fever vaccine responses in identical twins.

The specimen sequenced was CD4+ T cells sorted from blood. The receptors stem from a woman in her late teens or twenties in good health.

This clonotype was observed a handful of times. The chain has TRBV10-3 and TRBJ2-1, with D unclear. V lost 0 bases and J lost 2, with 2 bases in between. Germline V gene data show CDR1 as ENHRY and CDR2 as SYGVKD. This CDR3 spans 13 amino acids. The CDR3 region is CAISESAYNEQFF. The CDR3 DNA follows: TGTGCCATCAGTGAGTCTGCCTACAATGAGCAGTTCTTC.

This clonotype has more than one count but fewer than ten. The chain uses TRBV29-1 and TRBJ2-3; the D gene is possibly TRBD2 (5 bases). From germline, CDR1 is SQVTM and CDR2 ANQGSEA. This CDR3 spans 11 amino acids. V lost 4 bases and J 5 bases, leaving 7 bases between the germline ends. The CDR3 reads CSVGGQDTQYF. CDR3 in DNA: TGCAGCGTTGGAGGGCAAGATACGCAGTATTTT.

CDR3 coding DNA: TGTGCCAGCAGCATCACCAGGGGGCTAGATGAGCAGTTCTTC. It specifies CASSITRGLDEQFF. The chain is built from TRBV7-9 and TRBJ2-1; 8 bases fit TRBD1. CDR1 SEHNR and CDR2 FQNEAQ come from the germline V gene (reference sequence). V trimming: 5 bases; J trimming: 8 bases; junction bases outside the gene matches: 8. The CDR3 has 14 residues.

This clonotype was seen many times. The chain couples TRBV29-1 to TRBJ2-3; TRBD1 aligns across 8 bases. This CDR3 contains 14 residues. In germline, CDR1 is SQVTM, CDR2 ANQGSEA. V lost 5 bases to trimming and J lost 3 bases; unmatched junction nucleotides: 7. This chain's CDR3 is CSVPRTGMTDTQYF. CDR3 sequence (DNA): TGCAGCGTTCCGAGGACAGGGATGACAGATACGCAGTATTTT.